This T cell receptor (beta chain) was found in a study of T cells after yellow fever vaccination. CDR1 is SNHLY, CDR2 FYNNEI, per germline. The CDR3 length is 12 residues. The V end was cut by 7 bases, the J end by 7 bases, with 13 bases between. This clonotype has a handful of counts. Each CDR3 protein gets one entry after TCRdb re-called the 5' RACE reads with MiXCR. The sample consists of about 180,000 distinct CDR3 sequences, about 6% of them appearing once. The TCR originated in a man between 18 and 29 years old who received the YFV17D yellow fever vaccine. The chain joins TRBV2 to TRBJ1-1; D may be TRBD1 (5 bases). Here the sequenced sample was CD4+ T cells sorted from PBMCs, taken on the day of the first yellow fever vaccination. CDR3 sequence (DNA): TGTGCCAGCACTGGGGACTTGAGTGAAGCTTTCTTT. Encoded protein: CASTGDLSEAFF.